The count of the clone carrying this T cell receptor beta chain is one. The CDR3 totals 14 residues. The germline V and J ends were trimmed by 7 bases and 5 bases, with 12 bases remaining between them. Germline-derived CDR1 and CDR2 are MDHEN and SYDVKM. This specimen comes from a study of blood T cell repertoires in COVID-19. Study at large: Acute and convalescent COVID-19 specimens originated in the United States, Italy and Spain. Sources were T cells, B-cell-depleted T cells, or PBMCs; the material itself was cDNA or gDNA.

Using immunoSEQ multiplex PCR, the repertoire was profiled, and TCRdb retains in-frame clones only, with some absent. The data contain 29,000 or so clones, about 80% of them seen just once; the ten biggest clones take up about 49%. The chain employs TRBV28 and TRBJ1-6; TRBD1 might be the D (6 bases). Sequencing was performed on peripheral blood. This TCR derives from a woman aged 70 to 79 with acute or convalescent COVID-19. CDR3 residues: CASIQGSNNSPLHF. The CDR3 DNA reads TGTGCCAGCATACAGGGCAGCAATAATTCACCCCTCCACTTT.